Here is one T cell receptor beta chain with its context. These data are taken from a study of blood T cell repertoires in COVID-19. Background on the study: Samples representing acute and convalescent COVID-19 were sourced from the United States, Italy and Spain.

The junction had 5 bases not matched to a gene; V was cut back by 4 bases and J by 2 bases. The length of the CDR3 is 14 residues. Germline CDR1 is SGDLS and CDR2 is YYNGEE. Clones were read by immunoSEQ multiplex PCR, and TCRdb kept only the in-frame ones, dropping some. This sample has hundreds of thousands of clones, with roughly 87% found just once. The source is a man younger than 35 with active or convalescent COVID-19. Input material: peripheral blood. This rearrangement joins TRBV9 to TRBJ2-7, with TRBD1 identical over 8 bases. The CDR3 sequence: CASSPQQGAYEQYF. CDR3 nucleotide sequence: TGTGCCAGCAGCCCACAACAGGGGGCCTACGAGCAGTACTTC. The full variable domain, in which reference TRBV9 and TRBJ2-7 provide the parts outside the CDR3, is DSGVTQTPKHLITATGQRVTLRCSPRSGDLSVYWYQQSLDQGLQFLIQYYNGEERAKGNILERFSAQQFPDLHSELNLSSLELGDSALYFCASSPQQGAYEQYFGPGTRLTVT.